This T cell receptor beta chain is from a study of vaccination effects on CD4 cells after COVID-19 (dated by TCRdb to 2021 to 2024). Background on the whole study: Post-vaccine samples across the study were collected a median of 72 days after the second dose, with a range of 14 to 241. Cultures from other donors in the study were sequenced using the Oncomine TCR Beta short-read assay on an Illumina iSeq 100. Altogether, roughly 10 COVID-19 convalescent patients and several SARS-CoV-2-naive healthy vaccine recipients made up the full study. SARS-CoV-2 spike-specific CD4+ TCR repertoires were compared before and after mRNA vaccination in COVID-19 convalescent patients and in infection-naive vaccine recipients.

V is reduced by 3 bases and J by 0 bases, leaving a spacing of 18 bases between them. CDR1 and CDR2 are read off the germline V gene (reference sequence) as WNHNN and SYGVQD. The CDR3 has 18 amino acids, counting the end cysteine and phenylalanine. Only the CDR3 part of the read is kept: 54 bases, read in frame from the first base. The paper as a whole reports these results and caveats: Only a small number of convalescent patients were included, and no early post-infection timepoints were available, which limited the study. Among healthy vaccine recipients, nearly all vaccine-induced clones were SARS-CoV-2 mono-reactive, and only 1 of 255 was cross-reactive with common cold coronaviruses. Clones induced by infection and clones induced by vaccination both contracted markedly at late timepoints after vaccination, which fits with T cell responses waning over time.

In the ViraFEST assay, PBMC were stimulated with viral peptide pools, and TCR sequencing was then used to find antigen-specific CD4+ T cell clonotypes based on their expansion. After less than eleven days of culture, CD4+ T cells were isolated with the EasySep CD4+ T cell isolation kit. Each participant got two doses of an mRNA SARS-CoV-2 vaccine, either BNT162b2 or mRNA-1273. Negative nucleocapsid antibody results before and after vaccination confirmed that the healthy vaccine recipients had no prior SARS-CoV-2 infection. Two million PBMC per well were cultured in IMDM with 5% human AB serum, roughly 11 IU/ml IL-2 and gentamicin, plus 10 ug/ml peptides. On days 3 and 7, half of the culture medium was replaced with fresh IL-2-containing medium. Unless noted otherwise, every peptide stimulation condition was cultured in triplicate wells. Using Ficoll-Paque Plus gradient centrifugation, PBMC were separated from whole blood and then either used fresh or cryopreserved at -140C. The overlapping peptide pools covered the spike proteins of SARS-CoV-2 and of the common cold coronaviruses HCoV-NL63, HCoV-OC43 and HCoV-229E. Genomic DNA was extracted from cultured CD4+ T cells with the QIAamp micro DNA kit.

Notes on this clone: What antigen it recognizes has not been identified. Base qualities are not provided; no much larger clone lies one nucleotide away.

The protocol used for the library was the immunoSEQ multiplex PCR assay. DNA from the CD4+ T cells that had been cultured and isolated underwent TCR beta CDR3 sequencing. Per the original workflow: Non-productive TCR sequences were removed, reads were trimmed to the CDR3 region, and CDR3s of at least 7 amino acids were retained. Antigen-specific clonotypes were identified using the MANAFEST web app by comparison of expansion in peptide wells against reference cultures. Positive clones required FDR<0.05 expansion versus reference and all other wells, odds ratio above 5, and frequency above 0.1% in two replicate wells. Clonotypes significantly expanded in SARS-CoV-2 spike wells and in at least one common cold coronavirus spike condition were defined as cross-reactive. Levenshtein distance calculated with the stringdist R package was used to assess CDR3 similarity, and unrooted trees were constructed with ape in R 3.6.1. TCRdb retrieved this table from immuneACCESS and kept in-frame rearrangements only. Not all clones are present; in checked studies, unresolved V genes account for under half, and no reason is known for the remainder. The V and J calls and clone size are taken from that table; D and trimming were inferred from the DNA. The sample data list around 81,000 clones, and over 70% of these were observed just once. The ten most abundant clones make up about 1.2% of the sample.

This receptor was obtained from a human donor who received a COVID-19 vaccine. Sequenced here: CD4+ T cells from PBMCs cultured with HCoV-OC43 spike peptides, sampled after COVID-19 vaccination. The cell subset or site label, read with the paper, signifies: HCoV-OC43 spike overlapping peptide pool stimulation. The chain employs TRBV10-1 and TRBJ2-4; no D gene can be assigned with confidence. The CDR3 reads CASSDSYLPELAKNIQYF. The DNA reads as follows: TGCGCCAGCAGTGATTCCTATCTGCCAGAACTAGCCAAAAACATTCAGTACTTC.